These 4 T cell receptor beta chains originate from one sample sequenced in a study of blood T cell repertoires in COVID-19 (dated by TCRdb to 2019 to 2021). Library preparation employed the immunoSEQ multiplex PCR assay. Drawn from immuneACCESS, this table holds only the in-frame rearrangements with V and J called that TCRdb kept. Clones are partly lost; checked studies trace under half to an unresolved V gene and leave the rest unexplained. This sample is represented by 200,000 to 250,000 clones; more than 75% of them were singletons. Around 1.7% of the sample rests with the top ten. Sequenced sample: peripheral blood. The receptors originated from a woman between 55 and 75 years old who had recovered from COVID-19.

The V gene is TRBV5-6, the J gene TRBJ1-2; 7 bases line up with TRBD1. The CDR3 totals 14 residues. Germline V gene lookup returns CDR1 SGHDT and CDR2 YYEEEE. The V gene end was trimmed by 5 bases and the J gene end by 4 bases; junction bases not matched to a gene: 8. CDR3 bases: TGTGCCAGCAGTTGGACAGGATTAATCTATGGCTACACCTTC. Its protein product is CASSWTGLIYGYTF.

The genes are TRBV6-6 and TRBJ2-7; TRBD1 matches at 10 bases. Germline CDR1 and CDR2: MNHNY and SVGAGI (reference sequence). The CDR3 has 14 amino acids. The ends lost 6 bases at V and 3 bases at J; junction bases unmatched: 5. CDR3 in amino acids: CASSYDRGLYEQYF. The CDR3 DNA follows: TGTGCCAGCAGCTACGACAGGGGGCTCTACGAGCAGTACTTC.

V and J are TRBV5-1 and TRBJ1-1; 8 bases agree with TRBD1. Germline-derived CDR1 and CDR2 are SGHRS and YFSETQ. J gave up 4 bases and V 2 bases, and 7 bases lay outside the gene matches. This CDR3 is 15 amino acids long. CDR3: CASSLFQGAGTEAFF. The DNA for the CDR3 is TGCGCCAGCAGCTTATTTCAGGGGGCCGGCACTGAAGCTTTCTTT. Together with reference TRBV5-1 and TRBJ1-1, the CDR3 gives the full variable domain: KAGVTQTPRYLIKTRGQQVTLSCSPISGHRSVSWYQQTPGQGLQFLFEYFSETQRNKGNFPGRFSGRQFSNSRSEMNVSTLELGDSALYLCASSLFQGAGTEAFFGQGTRLTVV.

V gene TRBV2 combines with J gene TRBJ1-4, with TRBD1 identical over 8 bases. The CDR3 contains 15 residues. Germline V gives CDR1 SNHLY, CDR2 FYNNEI. Germline trimming cut 2 bases from V and 8 bases from J; bases unmatched to any gene: 7. Here the CDR3 reads CASSEQGAESEKLFF. CDR3 in DNA: TGTGCCAGCAGTGAACAGGGGGCCGAGAGCGAAAAACTGTTTTTT.